Sequencing of this T cell receptor beta chain was carried out in a study of blood T cell repertoires in COVID-19. Using immunoSEQ multiplex PCR, the repertoire was profiled, and TCRdb retains in-frame clones only, with some absent. In the table there are fewer than 350,000 clones, roughly 90% of which are singletons. The length of the CDR3 is 15 residues. Trimming removed 0 bases from V and 7 bases from J; junction bases left unmatched: 8. Germline V lookup: CDR1 GTSNPN, CDR2 SVGIG (reference sequence). Source material: peripheral blood. This chain joins TRBV30 and TRBJ2-1, with 8 bases lining up with TRBD2. The clonotype originates from a woman aged 25 to 39 with COVID-19, enrolled during active disease. CDR3 region: CAWSVGVRGANEQFF. The CDR3 nucleotides read TGTGCCTGGAGTGTAGGAGTGCGGGGGGCTAATGAGCAGTTCTTC. The full variable domain, completed using reference TRBV30 and TRBJ2-1, is SQTIHQWPATLVQPVGSPLSLECTVEGTSNPNLYWYRQAAGRGLQLLFYSVGIGQISSEVPQNLSASRPQDRQFILSSKKLLLSDSGFYLCAWSVGVRGANEQFFGPGTRLTVL.